What follows is one TCR beta chain and its context. Its antigen is unknown. Survey level was the resolution at which the v3.0 immunoSEQ assay ran. The assay was immunoSEQ multiplex PCR, and TCRdb's table has in-frame clones only and misses some. This table has some 12,000 clones, about 81% appearing once. At least two post-ART and at least one pre-ART PBMC sample were available for each donor. The data are from a study of long-term antiretroviral therapy in people with HIV. For the study at large: The immediate-ART recommendation dates to 2015, and the earliest samples predate it by about a decade.

Study conclusions and caveats: Against controls, HIV repertoires showed narrower ranges of CDR3 length.

The V and J ends lost 3 bases and 4 bases, in that order; junction bases with no gene match: 4. The CDR3 covers 14 residues. Germline loops: CDR1 SEHNR, CDR2 FQNEAQ (reference sequence). Sample: unsorted PBMCs, taken around 8 years after starting antiretroviral therapy. The sequence was obtained from a man aged 50 to 60 with HIV. The chain has TRBV7-9 and TRBJ1-1; 8 bases align to TRBD1. In DNA form, the CDR3 reads TGTGCCAGCAGCTTCCAGGACAGGGCCACTGAAGCTTTCTTT. Encoded protein: CASSFQDRATEAFF. Filled out from reference TRBV7-9 and TRBJ1-1, the complete variable domain reads DTGVSQNPRHKITKRGQNVTFRCDPISEHNRLYWYRQTLGQGPEFLTYFQNEAQLEKSRLLSDRFSAERPKGSFSTLEIQRTEQGDSAMYLCASSFQDRATEAFFGQGTRLTVV.